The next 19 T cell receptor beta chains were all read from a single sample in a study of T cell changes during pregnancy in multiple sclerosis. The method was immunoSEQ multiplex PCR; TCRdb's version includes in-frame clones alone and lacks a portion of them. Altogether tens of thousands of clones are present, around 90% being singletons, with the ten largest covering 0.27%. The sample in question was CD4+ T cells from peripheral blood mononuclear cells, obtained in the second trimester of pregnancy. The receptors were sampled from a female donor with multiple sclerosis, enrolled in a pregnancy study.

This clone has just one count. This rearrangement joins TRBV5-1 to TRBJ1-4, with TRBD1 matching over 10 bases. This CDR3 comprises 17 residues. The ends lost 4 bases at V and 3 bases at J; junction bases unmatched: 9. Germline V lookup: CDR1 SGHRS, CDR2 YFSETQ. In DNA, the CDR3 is TGCGCCAGCAGCCCTCGGACAGGGGGATCCCCTAATGAAAAACTGTTTTTT. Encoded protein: CASSPRTGGSPNEKLFF.

DNA of the CDR3: TGTGCCAGCAGCTACGGGACAGGGATCAACTATGGCTACACCTTC. It translates to CASSYGTGINYGYTF. V is TRBV5-5 and J is TRBJ1-2, with 9 positions matching TRBD1. The CDR3 contains 15 residues. V lost 3 bases to trimming and J lost 2 bases; unmatched junction nucleotides: 5. Germline V gene lookup returns CDR1 SGHKS and CDR2 YYEKEE (reference sequence).

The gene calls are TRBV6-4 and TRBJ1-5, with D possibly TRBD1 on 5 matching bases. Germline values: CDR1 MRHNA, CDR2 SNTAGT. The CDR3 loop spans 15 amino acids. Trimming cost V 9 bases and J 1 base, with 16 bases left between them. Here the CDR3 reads CARGGEGGSNQPQHF. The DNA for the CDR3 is TGTGCCAGGGGGGGGGAGGGTGGAAGCAATCAGCCCCAGCATTTT.

CDR3 bases: TGTGCCAGCAGCGGGGTCGTAGCGACTACAGATACGCAGTATTTT. Protein product: CASSGVVATTDTQYF. The rearrangement uses TRBV9 and TRBJ2-3; TRBD2 might be the D (5 bases). The germline V and J ends were trimmed by 3 bases and 3 bases, with 14 bases remaining between them. CDR1 and CDR2 from the germline V gene are SGDLS and YYNGEE. This CDR3 has 15 amino acids.

The CDR3 spells CASSLVWGTSGVAQETQYF. CDR3 DNA sequence: TGTGCCAGCAGCTTAGTTTGGGGGACTAGCGGGGTAGCGCAAGAGACCCAGTACTTC. The rearrangement joins TRBV11-2 to TRBJ2-5; TRBD2 matches at 13 bases. The V gene's germline CDR1 is SGHAT and CDR2 FQNNGV. The CDR3 runs to 19 residues. After removal of 1 base from V and 2 bases from J, the junction contained 10 bases not matched to a gene.

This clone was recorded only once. CDR3 protein: CASSPGGRDTEAFF. The CDR3 region has the DNA TGTGCCAGCTCACCTGGGGGCAGGGACACTGAAGCTTTCTTT. The chain combines TRBV18 with TRBJ1-1; weak D call: TRBD1 (6 bases). The germline gives CDR1 KGHSH, CDR2 LQKENI. The length of the CDR3 is 14 residues. Trimming pared 3 bases from V and 3 bases from J, leaving 11 bases between.

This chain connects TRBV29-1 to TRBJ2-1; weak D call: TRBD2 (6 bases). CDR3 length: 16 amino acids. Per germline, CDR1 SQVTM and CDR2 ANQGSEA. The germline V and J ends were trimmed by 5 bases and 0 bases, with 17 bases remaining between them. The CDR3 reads CSVSDLSGSSYNEQFF. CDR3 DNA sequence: TGCAGCGTTTCAGACCTTAGCGGAAGCTCCTACAATGAGCAGTTCTTC.

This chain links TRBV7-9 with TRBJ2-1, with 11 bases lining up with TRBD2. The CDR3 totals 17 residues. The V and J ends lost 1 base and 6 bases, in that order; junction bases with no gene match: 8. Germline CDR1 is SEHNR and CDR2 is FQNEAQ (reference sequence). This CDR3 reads CASSLDQLAGGPNEQFF. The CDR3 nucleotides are TGTGCCAGCAGCTTAGATCAGTTAGCGGGGGGGCCCAATGAGCAGTTCTTC.

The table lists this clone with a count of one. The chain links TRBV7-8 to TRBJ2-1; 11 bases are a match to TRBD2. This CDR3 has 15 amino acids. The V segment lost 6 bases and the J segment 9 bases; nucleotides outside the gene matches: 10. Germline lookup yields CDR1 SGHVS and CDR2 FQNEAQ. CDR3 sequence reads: CASRLPGTSGFEQFF. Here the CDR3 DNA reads TGTGCCAGCAGACTACCCGGGACTAGCGGCTTTGAGCAGTTCTTC.

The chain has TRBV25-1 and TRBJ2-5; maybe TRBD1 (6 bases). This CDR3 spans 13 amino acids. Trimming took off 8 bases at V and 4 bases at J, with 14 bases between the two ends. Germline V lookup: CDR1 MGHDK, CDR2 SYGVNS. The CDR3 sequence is CASADRRTETQYF. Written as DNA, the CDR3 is TGTGCCAGCGCGGACAGAAGAACAGAGACCCAGTACTTC.

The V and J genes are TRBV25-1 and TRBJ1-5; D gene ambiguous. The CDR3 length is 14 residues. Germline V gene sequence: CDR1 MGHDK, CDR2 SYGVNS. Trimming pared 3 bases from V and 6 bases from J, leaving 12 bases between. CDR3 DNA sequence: TGTGCCAGCAGTGACCAGAGGGAGGGTCAGCCCCAGCATTTT. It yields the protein CASSDQREGQPQHF.

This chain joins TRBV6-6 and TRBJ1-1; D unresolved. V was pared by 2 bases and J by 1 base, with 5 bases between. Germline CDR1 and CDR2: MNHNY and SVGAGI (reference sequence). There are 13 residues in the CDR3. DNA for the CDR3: TGTGCCAGCAGTTACACCGGGAACACTGAAGCTTTCTTT. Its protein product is CASSYTGNTEAFF.

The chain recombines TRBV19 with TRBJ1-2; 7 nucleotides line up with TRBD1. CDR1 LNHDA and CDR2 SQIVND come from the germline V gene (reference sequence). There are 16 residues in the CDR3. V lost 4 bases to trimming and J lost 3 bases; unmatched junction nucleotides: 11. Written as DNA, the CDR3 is TGTGCCAGTAGTACCCTCCGACAGGGTATCGACTATGGCTACACCTTC. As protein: CASSTLRQGIDYGYTF.

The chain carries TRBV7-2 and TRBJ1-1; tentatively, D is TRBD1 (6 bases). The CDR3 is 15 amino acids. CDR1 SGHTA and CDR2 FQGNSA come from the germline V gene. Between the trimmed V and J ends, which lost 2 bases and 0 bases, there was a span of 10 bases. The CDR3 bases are TGTGCCAGCAGCTTAACAGGGTTTATGAACACTGAAGCTTTCTTT. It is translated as CASSLTGFMNTEAFF.

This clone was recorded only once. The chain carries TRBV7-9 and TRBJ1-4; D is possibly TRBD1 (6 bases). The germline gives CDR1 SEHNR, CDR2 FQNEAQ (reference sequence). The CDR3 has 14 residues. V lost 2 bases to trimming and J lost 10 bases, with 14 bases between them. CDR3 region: CASSLQGTGSKLFF. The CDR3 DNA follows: TGTGCCAGCAGCTTACAGGGGACGGGTTCAAAACTGTTTTTT. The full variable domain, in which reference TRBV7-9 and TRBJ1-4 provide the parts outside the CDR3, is DTGVSQNPRHKITKRGQNVTFRCDPISEHNRLYWYRQTLGQGPEFLTYFQNEAQLEKSRLLSDRFSAERPKGSFSTLEIQRTEQGDSAMYLCASSLQGTGSKLFFGSGTQLSVL.

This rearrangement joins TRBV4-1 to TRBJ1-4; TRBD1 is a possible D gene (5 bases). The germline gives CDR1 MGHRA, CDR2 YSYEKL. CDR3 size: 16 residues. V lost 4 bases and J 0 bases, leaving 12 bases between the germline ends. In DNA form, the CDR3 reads TGCGCCAGCAGCCGAAAAGACAGTGCAACTAATGAAAAACTGTTTTTT. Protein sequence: CASSRKDSATNEKLFF.

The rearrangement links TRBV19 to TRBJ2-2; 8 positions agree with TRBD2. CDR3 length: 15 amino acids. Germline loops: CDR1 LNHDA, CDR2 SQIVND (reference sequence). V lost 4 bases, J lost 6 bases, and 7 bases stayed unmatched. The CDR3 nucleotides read TGTGCCAGTAGTAGATTAGCGGGGCCCCCCGGGGAGCTGTTTTTT. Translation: CASSRLAGPPGELFF.

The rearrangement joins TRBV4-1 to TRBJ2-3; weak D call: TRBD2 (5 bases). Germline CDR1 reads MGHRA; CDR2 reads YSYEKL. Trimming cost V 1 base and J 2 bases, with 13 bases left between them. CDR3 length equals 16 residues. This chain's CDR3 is CASSQASGLTTDTQYF. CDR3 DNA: TGCGCCAGCAGCCAAGCGTCAGGACTTACCACAGATACGCAGTATTTT.

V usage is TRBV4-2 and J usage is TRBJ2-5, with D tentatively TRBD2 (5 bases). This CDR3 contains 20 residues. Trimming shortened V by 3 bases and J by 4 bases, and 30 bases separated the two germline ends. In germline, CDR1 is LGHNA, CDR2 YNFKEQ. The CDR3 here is CASSHDGMSFHGGVGETQYF. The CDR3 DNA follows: TGTGCCAGCAGCCACGACGGGATGTCGTTTCACGGAGGAGTGGGAGAGACCCAGTACTTC.